The sequence of this TCR beta chain was determined in a study of blood T cell repertoires in COVID-19. Generated by immunoSEQ multiplex PCR, the TCRdb table keeps only in-frame clones and is missing some. Counted here are 98,000 or so clones, approximately 88% occurring once; the ten biggest clones make up over 2%. CDR1 is SNHLY, CDR2 FYNNEI, per germline. CDR3 length: 13 amino acids. With 6 bases clipped from V and 2 bases from J, the junction kept 4 bases outside the gene matches. J is TRBJ2-7 and V is TRBV2; 7 positions agree with TRBD2. This clonotype was obtained from a human donor in a cohort sampled during active COVID-19. Sequencing was done on a sample of peripheral blood. CDR3 nucleotide sequence: TGTGCCAGCAGAGGCGGGAGTGCCTACGAGCAGTACTTC. Translating gives CASRGGSAYEQYF. The complete variable domain, with remaining parts taken from reference TRBV2 and TRBJ2-7, reads EPEVTQTPSHQVTQMGQEVILRCVPISNHLYFYWYRQILGQKVEFLVSFYNNEISEKSEIFDDQFSVERPDGSNFTLKIRSTKLEDSAMYFCASRGGSAYEQYFGPGTRLTVT.